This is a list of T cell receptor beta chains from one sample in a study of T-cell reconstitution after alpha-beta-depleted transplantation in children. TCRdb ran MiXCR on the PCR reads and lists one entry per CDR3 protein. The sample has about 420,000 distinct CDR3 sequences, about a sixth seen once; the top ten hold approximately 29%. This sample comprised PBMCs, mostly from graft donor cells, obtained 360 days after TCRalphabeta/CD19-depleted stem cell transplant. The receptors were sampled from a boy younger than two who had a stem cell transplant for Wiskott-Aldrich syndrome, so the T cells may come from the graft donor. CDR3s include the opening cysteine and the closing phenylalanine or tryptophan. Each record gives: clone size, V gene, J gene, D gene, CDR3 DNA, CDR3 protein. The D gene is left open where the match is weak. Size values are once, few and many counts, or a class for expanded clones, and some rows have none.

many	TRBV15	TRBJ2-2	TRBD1	TGTGCCACCAGCGGCTCACCCGGGACAGCAAGAAAGGAGCTGTTTTTT	CATSGSPGTARKELFF
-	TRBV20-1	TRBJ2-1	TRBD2	TGCTGTGCTAGAGATTTGGCTACGGGGGGTTCCTACAATGAGCAGTTCTTC	CCARDLATGGSYNEQFF
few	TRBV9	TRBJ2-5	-	TGTGCCAGCAGCGTAGGAGGGGCCCTAGAGACCCAGTACTTC	CASSVGGALETQYF
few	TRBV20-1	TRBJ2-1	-	TGCAGTGCTAGAGCCACAGTTATTCGGTACAATGAGCAGTTCTTC	CSARATVIRYNEQFF
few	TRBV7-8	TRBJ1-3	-	TGTGCCAGCAGCTTAGCGGGCCCTCTCTCTGGAAACACCATATATTTT	CASSLAGPLSGNTIYF
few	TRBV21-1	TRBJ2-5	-	TGTGCCAGCACCCTCTTGGGGCGGGAGCGCGAGACCCAGTACTTC	CASTLLGRERETQYF
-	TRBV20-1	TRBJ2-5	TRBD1	TGCAGTGCTAGTCGACAGGGTAGGGAGACCCAGTACTTC	CSASRQGRETQYF
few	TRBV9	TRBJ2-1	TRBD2	TGTGCCAGCAGCGTTATCCGGGAGGGCTCCTACAATGAGCAGTTCTTC	CASSVIREGSYNEQFF
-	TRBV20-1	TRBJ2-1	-	TGCAGTGCCTTGGACTCCACCGCTTACAATGAGCAGTTCTTC	CSALDSTAYNEQFF
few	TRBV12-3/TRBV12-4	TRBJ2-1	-	TGTGCCAGCAGTTTACTACTAGCCCCGGAGCAGTTCTTC	CASSLLLAPEQFF
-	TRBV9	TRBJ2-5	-	TGTGCCAGCAGCGAGGGGGGCGGAACCCAAGAGACCCAGTACTTC	CASSEGGGTQETQYF
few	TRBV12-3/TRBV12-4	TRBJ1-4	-	TGTGCCAGCAGTTTATGGGGACCGTCAAATGAAAAACTGTTTTTT	CASSLWGPSNEKLFF
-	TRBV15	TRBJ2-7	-	TGTGCCACCAGCAGAGATCCAATAGGAGGCGACGAGCAGTACTTC	CATSRDPIGGDEQYF